The rows below give T cell receptor beta chains drawn from one sample of a study of CD8+CD57+ T cells in acquired aplastic anemia. One entry per CDR3 protein, called by TCRdb with MiXCR from the reads. The sample lists approximately 300,000 distinct CDR3 sequences, approximately 57% occurring once. What was sequenced was sorted CD4+, CD8+, or CD8+CD57+ T cells (not recorded which) from PBMCs. The receptors derive from a human donor with aplastic anemia. Each CDR3 is given with its conserved first and last residue. The D gene is left open where the match is weak. Not all rows give a size; the values are once, few, many and, for expanded clones, a class.

v_call	d_call	j_call	clone_size	cdr3_length	cdr3_nt	cdr3_aa
TRBV7-8	.	TRBJ2-1	.	14	TGTGCCAGCAGCTCACAGGGATTGGCGAATGAGCAGTTCTTC	CASSSQGLANEQFF
TRBV11-2	TRBD1	TRBJ2-1	many	16	TGTGCCAGCAGCTTAGACCACGGGACAGGGTTAAATGAGCAGTTCTTC	CASSLDHGTGLNEQFF
TRBV25-1	TRBD2	TRBJ2-7	once	16	TGTGCCAGCAGTGAATATGGAGAAGCGGGAAACGGCGAGCAGTACTTC	CASSEYGEAGNGEQYF
TRBV19	.	TRBJ2-7	.	13	TGTGCCAGTAGTCGCCCGGGGGCCTACGAGCAGTACTTC	CASSRPGAYEQYF
TRBV2	.	TRBJ2-7	.	11	TGTGCCAGCTTAGACTCCTACGAGCAGTACTTC	CASLDSYEQYF
TRBV7-3	TRBD2	TRBJ2-7	once	16	TGTGCCAGCAGCTTTTCTAGCGGGGGGACCCTCTACGAGCAGTACTTC	CASSFSSGGTLYEQYF
TRBV7-9	TRBD1	TRBJ2-6	.	18	TGTGCCAGCAGCAGTAAGGACAGGGCTAACCCTGGGGCCAACGTCCTGACTTTC	CASSSKDRANPGANVLTF
TRBV20-1	TRBD2	TRBJ2-7	.	17	TGCAGTGCCCAAGGGGGTGGCGGGAGGGCCGGTTCCTACGAGCAGTACTTC	CSAQGGGGRAGSYEQYF
TRBV20-1	.	TRBJ2-7	.	13	TGCAGTGCTAGAGGTTGGGGTGCCCACGAGCAGTACTTC	CSARGWGAHEQYF
TRBV6-6	.	TRBJ1-2	.	14	TGTGCCAGCAGTTACCCTGGACAGAGGGATGGCTACACCTTC	CASSYPGQRDGYTF
TRBV15	.	TRBJ1-6	.	16	TGTGCCACCAGCAGCTCCCTGTGGTCCCCTAATTCACCCCTCCACTTT	CATSSSLWSPNSPLHF
TRBV2	TRBD1	TRBJ1-6	many	14	TGTGCCAGCAGTCCCGACAGGGGAGCTTCACCCCTCCACTTT	CASSPDRGASPLHF
TRBV12-3/TRBV12-4	TRBD1	TRBJ2-1	.	15	TGTGCCAGCGGCCTCCGGGACAGGGCCTACAATGAGCAGTTCTTC	CASGLRDRAYNEQFF
TRBV5-8	.	TRBJ1-6	many	14	TGTGCCAGCAGCTTGGAAACTGTGAATTCACCCCTCCACTTT	CASSLETVNSPLHF
TRBV6-6	.	TRBJ2-7	.	14	TGTGCCAGCAGCCCGCCTGACCGGAACTACGAGCAGTACTTC	CASSPPDRNYEQYF
TRBV18	TRBD1	TRBJ1-2	many	14	TGTGCCAGCTCCCCCAGGACAGGGCGGGATGGCTACACCTTC	CASSPRTGRDGYTF
TRBV14	.	TRBJ1-2	.	12	TGTGCCAGCAGCCAGACAGATTATGGCTACACCTTC	CASSQTDYGYTF
TRBV7-3	.	TRBJ2-1	.	15	TGTGCCAGCAGTCCCGGACTTAGCTCCTACAATGAGCAGTTCTTC	CASSPGLSSYNEQFF
TRBV10-3	.	TRBJ1-5	.	14	TGTGCCAGCAGGACCCGGGGTAGGGATCAGCCCCAGCATTTT	CASRTRGRDQPQHF
TRBV19	.	TRBJ1-5	.	15	TGTGCCAGTAGTATAGATGGGGGGAGCAATCAGCCCCAGCATTTT	CASSIDGGSNQPQHF
TRBV6-1	.	TRBJ1-3	.	16	TGTGCCAGCAGTGAAATAGCGGGGGGCACTGGAAACACCATATATTTT	CASSEIAGGTGNTIYF
TRBV20-1	TRBD1	TRBJ2-3	once	14	TGCAGTGCTGCCGGGACAGGGAGTGCAGATACGCAGTATTTT	CSAAGTGSADTQYF
TRBV2	.	TRBJ1-1	.	15	TGTGCCAGCAGTGATGACCCCGGGGCTCGGACTGAAGCCTTCTTT	CASSDDPGARTEAFF
TRBV11-2	.	TRBJ2-7	.	12	TGTGCCAGCAGCTTACAGTTAGTCGAGCAGTACTTC	CASSLQLVEQYF
TRBV9	.	TRBJ1-2	.	12	TGTGCCAGCAGCGTCATAAGGGGTGGCTACACCTTC	CASSVIRGGYTF
TRBV5-1	.	TRBJ1-1	.	13	TGCGCCAGCAGCGAACAGGATAACACTGAAGCTTTCTTT	CASSEQDNTEAFF
TRBV9	TRBD2	TRBJ2-3	few	14	TGTGCCAGCAGCGTGTCCCGCGGGGGAGATACGCAGTATTTT	CASSVSRGGDTQYF
TRBV20-1	.	TRBJ2-7	.	14	TGCAGTGCTAGACGCAGGGAAATGACCTACGAGCAGTACTTC	CSARRREMTYEQYF
TRBV7-9	.	TRBJ1-1	.	13	TGTGCCAGCAGCTTAGAGGAGAACACTGAAGCTTTCTTT	CASSLEENTEAFF
TRBV10-3	TRBD1	TRBJ2-7	many	14	TGTGCCATCACTCCAGGGACAGGTAACAACGAGCAGTACTTC	CAITPGTGNNEQYF
TRBV20-1	.	TRBJ2-7	.	14	TGCAGTGCTAGTTTGGGGGACCCTACCTACGAGCAGTACTTC	CSASLGDPTYEQYF
TRBV11-3	TRBD2	TRBJ2-5	.	15	TGTGCCAGCAGCCTGGGGGGTAGCGGGAAAGAGACCCAGTACTTC	CASSLGGSGKETQYF
TRBV5-1	TRBD2	TRBJ2-5	many	14	TGCGCCAGCCGAGTGACTAGCGCCCAAGAGACCCAGTACTTC	CASRVTSAQETQYF
TRBV10-3	.	TRBJ1-2	.	13	TGTGCCAACTCCGGGACATTGTGCTATGGCTACACCTTC	CANSGTLCYGYTF
TRBV24-1	TRBD1	TRBJ1-5	many	15	TGTGCCACCAGTCCTACAGGGGAGGGCAATCAGCCCCAGCATTTT	CATSPTGEGNQPQHF
TRBV7-2	.	TRBJ2-7	.	13	TGTGCCAGCAGCCCCGGATCGCCCTACGAGCAGTACTTC	CASSPGSPYEQYF
TRBV20-1	TRBD2	TRBJ2-7	once	13	TGCAGTGCTAGAGTTACAGGGACTAGCGAGCAGTACTTC	CSARVTGTSEQYF
TRBV19	.	TRBJ2-2	few	13	TGTGCCAGTAGTATTAGTGACACCGGGGAGCTGTTTTTT	CASSISDTGELFF
TRBV3-1	.	TRBJ2-2	many	13	TGTGCCAGCAGCCAAGGATACACCGGGGAGCTGTTTTTT	CASSQGYTGELFF
TRBV7-9	.	TRBJ1-6	.	17	TGTGCCAGCAGCTTAGGGCCCGGGGGGGCCGGTAATTCACCCCTCCACTTT	CASSLGPGGAGNSPLHF
TRBV2	.	TRBJ1-1	.	13	TGTGCCAGCACCTCGGACAGGAACACTGAAGCTTTCTTT	CASTSDRNTEAFF
TRBV24-1	TRBD1	TRBJ2-3	.	13	TGTGCCACCAGTGATGGCCCAGGGGGATCTCAGTATTTT	CATSDGPGGSQYF
TRBV4-1	TRBD2	TRBJ2-7	.	17	TGCGCCAGCAGCCAAGCCCGTTTCGGGGGGGCCGGCAACGAGCAGTACTTC	CASSQARFGGAGNEQYF
TRBV29-1	.	TRBJ1-2	.	14	TGCAGCGTTAGGTCGGGGGGCGCTGGTGGGGGCTACACCTTC	CSVRSGGAGGGYTF
TRBV20-1	.	TRBJ2-7	.	14	TGCAGTGCTCCCGTTCACCGGGGTACTTACGAGCAGTACTTC	CSAPVHRGTYEQYF
TRBV20-1	.	TRBJ1-6	.	13	TGCAGTGCTAGCGAAGGGGAGGGTTCACCCCTCCACTTT	CSASEGEGSPLHF
TRBV2	.	TRBJ1-2	.	14	TGTGCCAGCAGTGAGGACAGCGTAGTCTATGGCTACACCTTC	CASSEDSVVYGYTF
TRBV7-8	.	TRBJ2-2	.	15	TGTGCCAGCAGCTTCCTACAGATGAACACCGGGGATCTGTTTTTT	CASSFLQMNTGDLFF
TRBV12-3/TRBV12-4	TRBD1	TRBJ2-5	.	16	TGTGCCAGCAGCCAAGGTCTGGGACAGGGAAAAGAGACCCAGTACTTC	CASSQGLGQGKETQYF
TRBV2	TRBD2	TRBJ2-3	.	13	TGCGCCAGCGGGGAGAGCTCCTACAATGAGCAGTATTTT	CASGESSYNEQYF
TRBV24-1	TRBD2	TRBJ2-3	.	15	TGTGCCACCAGAGCCACCCGGGGGGGCACAGATACGCAGTATTTT	CATRATRGGTDTQYF
TRBV19	TRBD2	TRBJ2-1	many	14	TGTGCCAGTAGTGGTAGCGGGGTTTGGAATGAGCAGTTCTTC	CASSGSGVWNEQFF
TRBV7-9	.	TRBJ2-7	.	13	TGTGCCAGCAGCTTAGAAGTTAGCGCTAGGCAGTACTTC	CASSLEVSARQYF
TRBV19	TRBD1	TRBJ2-7	.	15	TGTGCCAGTGCCCACCGGGACAGGGGCGCCTACGAGCAGTACTTC	CASAHRDRGAYEQYF
TRBV27	.	TRBJ2-7	many	15	TGTGCCAGCACTCTTCGGGTTGGTCTGACCTACGAGCAGTACTTC	CASTLRVGLTYEQYF
TRBV6-6	TRBD1	TRBJ2-7	many	15	TGTGCCAGCACTTACAGAGGGACAGGGGGCGGTGAGCAGTACTTC	CASTYRGTGGGEQYF
TRBV7-2	TRBD2	TRBJ2-7	.	15	TGTGCCAGCAGCTTGGACCCTAGCGGAATTTACGAGCAGTACTTC	CASSLDPSGIYEQYF
TRBV2	.	TRBJ1-1	.	11	TGTGCCAGCAGTGTGCACAGCGAAGCTTTCTTT	CASSVHSEAFF